These 14 T cell receptor beta chains were all obtained from the same sample, sequenced in a study of T cell repertoires in cytomegalovirus infection. These receptors are not linked to any known antigen. MiXCR, applied by TCRdb to the reads, yields one record per CDR3 protein. The table has 95,000 to 120,000 distinct CDR3 sequences, under 35% seen once. Sequenced material: CD8+ T cells from cultured PBMCs, taken from culture after CMV antigen stimulation. These receptors all come from a human donor in good health (CMV status not recorded). Some clones in this sample may be carry-over from other donors' samples.

This clonotype came up a few times. The chain recombines TRBV18 with TRBJ1-2; unclear D gene. The germline gives CDR1 KGHSH, CDR2 LQKENI. V gave up 2 bases and J gave up 0 bases, with 10 bases separating them. The CDR3 sequence is 15 residues long. CDR3 nucleotide sequence: TGTGCCAGCTCACCAATCACAGAATCTAACTATGGCTACACCTTC. Its protein is CASSPITESNYGYTF.

The rearrangement links TRBV6-5 to TRBJ2-1; maybe TRBD1 (5 bases). Germline CDR1 MNHEY, CDR2 SVGAGI. The CDR3 runs 13 residues. Trimming shortened V by 2 bases and J by 10 bases, and 12 bases separated the two germline ends. The CDR3 spells CASSYVGDSEQFF. Written as DNA, the CDR3 is TGTGCCAGCAGTTACGTGGGCGACAGCGAGCAGTTCTTC.

This chain uses TRBV19 with TRBJ2-3; 10 bases align to TRBD1. The CDR3 has 14 residues. CDR1 is LNHDA, CDR2 SQIVND, per germline (reference sequence). The junction had 3 bases not matched to a gene; V was cut back by 5 bases and J by 4 bases. The CDR3: CASSPGQGPDTQYF. The DNA of the CDR3 is TGTGCCAGTAGTCCGGGACAGGGGCCAGATACGCAGTATTTT.

This chain uses TRBV6-5 with TRBJ2-5, with 7 bases that match TRBD1. This CDR3 has 15 amino acids. V shed 9 bases and J 4 bases; nucleotides not matched to a gene: 14. CDR1 and CDR2 from the germline V gene are MNHEY and SVGAGI. CDR3 bases: TGTGCCAGTGGTGGGTCAGGGGGAGCTGGAGAGACCCAGTACTTC. Translated, it gives CASGGSGGAGETQYF.

There are a few counts of this clonotype. The V and J genes are TRBV7-6 and TRBJ2-1, with 10 positions matching TRBD2. Germline CDR1 is SGHVS and CDR2 is FNYEAQ. The CDR3 consists of 17 residues. V was clipped by 4 bases and J by 7 bases; unmatched bases: 13. Written as DNA, the CDR3 is TGTGCCAGCAGCTCCCCCCGGAGCGGGGGGGCGTATAATGAGCAGTTCTTC. Translating gives CASSSPRSGGAYNEQFF.

In this sample, this clonotype turned up a few times. The gene calls are TRBV12-3 or TRBV12-4 and TRBJ2-3, with D possibly matching TRBD1 (6 bases). There are 16 residues in the CDR3. The germline V and J ends were trimmed by 4 bases and 0 bases, with 14 bases remaining between them. CDR3 nucleotides: TGTGCCAGCAGTTCGACAGGATCTACCAGCACAGATACGCAGTATTTT. Protein sequence: CASSSTGSTSTDTQYF.

The CDR3 nucleotides read TGTGCCAGCAGCCCCTCGACAGGGAGCTATGGCTACACCTTC. It is translated as CASSPSTGSYGYTF. The chain employs TRBV7-6 and TRBJ1-2, with TRBD1 matching 7 bases. The ends lost 5 bases at V and 4 bases at J; junction bases unmatched: 7. This CDR3 spans 14 amino acids. CDR1 is SGHVS, CDR2 FNYEAQ, per germline.

The gene calls are TRBV2 and TRBJ2-6; no definite D call. Germline V gene data show CDR1 as SNHLY and CDR2 as FYNNEI. Trimming removed 8 bases at V and 0 bases at J, with 8 bases between. The CDR3 loop spans 14 amino acids. The CDR3 nucleotides read TGTGCCAGCGGTCAATTCTCTGGGGCCAACGTCCTGACTTTC. Encoded protein: CASGQFSGANVLTF.

This clonotype was seen only a few times. The genes are TRBV7-9 and TRBJ1-3; 7 bases match TRBD1. V shed 5 bases and J 0 bases; nucleotides not matched to a gene: 4. The CDR3 covers 15 residues. The germline V gene encodes CDR1 SEHNR and CDR2 FQNEAQ (reference sequence). The CDR3 coding sequence is TGTGCCAGCAGCACCAACAGGGGCTCTGGAAACACCATATATTTT. Residues: CASSTNRGSGNTIYF.

This clonotype showed up just a few times. The V and J genes are TRBV7-9 and TRBJ2-7, with D unresolved. The length of the CDR3 is 13 residues. V was trimmed by 4 bases and J by 5 bases, leaving 12 bases between them. Germline-derived CDR1 and CDR2 are SEHNR and FQNEAQ (reference sequence). In DNA form, the CDR3 reads TGTGCCAGCAGCTCAGACCTCGGTCACGAGCAGTACTTC. Amino acids: CASSSDLGHEQYF.

This clonotype was counted a few times. The chain employs TRBV6-5 and TRBJ2-7; D unresolved. Trimming pared 2 bases from V and 7 bases from J, leaving 12 bases between. Per germline, CDR1 MNHEY and CDR2 SVGAGI. This CDR3 contains 13 residues. The CDR3 DNA sequence: TGTGCCAGCAGTTACGTCAGATCGGAAGAGCAGTACTTC. Its protein product is CASSYVRSEEQYF.

Concerning this clonotype: The junction does not match germline at one end; this may be a read error. The chain has TRBV7-6 and TRBJ2-2, with D tentatively TRBD1 or TRBD2 (5 bases each). This CDR3 spans 14 amino acids. Germline V gene data show CDR1 as SGHVS and CDR2 as FNYEAQ. The CDR3 is CANSPRDQTGELFF. The DNA of the CDR3 is TGTGCCAACAGCCCGAGGGACCAGACCGGGGAGCTGTTTTTT. The complete variable domain, with remaining parts taken from reference TRBV7-6 and TRBJ2-2, reads GAGVSQSPRYKVTKRGQDVALRCDPISGHVSLYWYRQALGQGPEFLTYFNYEAQQDKSGLPNDRFSAERPEGSISTLTIQRTEQRDSAMYRCANSPRDQTGELFFGEGSRLTVL.

This clonotype showed up just a few times. The chain joins TRBV5-6 to TRBJ2-5; D might be TRBD1 (7 bases). The germline V gene encodes CDR1 SGHDT and CDR2 YYEEEE. The CDR3 consists of 14 residues. The ends were cut back, 4 bases at V and 0 bases at J, with 10 bases in the middle. The CDR3 here is CASSQGGDQETQYF. CDR3 bases: TGTGCCAGCAGCCAGGGGGGAGACCAAGAGACCCAGTACTTC.

The V gene is TRBV4-1, the J gene TRBJ2-7; no clear D gene. The germline V gene has CDR1 MGHRA and CDR2 YSYEKL. The ends were cut back, 2 bases at V and 0 bases at J, with 5 bases in the middle. The CDR3 contains 13 residues. As DNA, the CDR3 is TGCGCCAGCAGCCAACAGGACTCCTACGAGCAGTACTTC. Translated: CASSQQDSYEQYF.